The source of this T cell receptor beta chain is a study of cytomegalovirus exposure and HLA in healthy donors. On the study more broadly: Earlier findings included more than 95 million unique TCR beta sequences obtained from some 180 million T cells. Inside one of the first data releases sat about 85 million unique TCRs taken from HLA-typed donors.

Amplification used 60 Vbeta primers and 13 Jbeta primers. Repertoires were generated with immunoSEQ multiplex PCR, while TCRdb's copy carries only in-frame clones and drops some. This sample has some 95,000 clones, with over 70% found just once. V lost 4 bases and J lost 7, with 7 bases in between. CDR1 and CDR2 (germline): LNHDA, SQIVND (reference sequence). This CDR3 comprises 11 residues. This clonotype was obtained from a woman between 35 and 50 years old in good health and CMV-seronegative. Sequencing was carried out using PBMCs. The rearrangement uses TRBV19 and TRBJ1-1; D is unclear. The CDR3 region is CASSRQFEAFF. CDR3 in DNA: TGTGCCAGTAGTAGACAATTTGAAGCTTTCTTT. Filled out from reference TRBV19 and TRBJ1-1, the complete variable domain reads DGGITQSPKYLFRKEGQNVTLSCEQNLNHDAMYWYRQDPGQGLRLIYYSQIVNDFQKGDIAEGYSVSREKKESFPLTVTSAQKNPTAFYLCASSRQFEAFFGQGTRLTVV.